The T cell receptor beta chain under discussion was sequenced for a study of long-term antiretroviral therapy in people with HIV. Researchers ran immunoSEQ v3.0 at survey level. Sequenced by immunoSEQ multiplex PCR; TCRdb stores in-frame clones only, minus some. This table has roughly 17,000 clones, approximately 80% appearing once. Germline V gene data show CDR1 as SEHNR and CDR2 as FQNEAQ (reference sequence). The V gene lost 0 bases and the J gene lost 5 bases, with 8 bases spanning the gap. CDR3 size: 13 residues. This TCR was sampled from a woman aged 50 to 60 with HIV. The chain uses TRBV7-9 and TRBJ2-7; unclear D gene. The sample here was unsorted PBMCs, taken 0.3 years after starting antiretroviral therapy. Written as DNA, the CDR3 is TGTGCCAGCAGCTTAGCGGGGAAAAACGAGCAGTACTTC. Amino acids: CASSLAGKNEQYF.